The T cell receptor beta chain under discussion was sequenced for a study of control samples from healthy donors and cancer patients. Some clones are missing from TCRdb's copy, which holds only in-frame ones; the method was immunoSEQ multiplex PCR. The table records tens of thousands of clones, 85% to 95% of them present only once. This CDR3 contains 16 residues. V dropped 4 bases and J dropped 0 bases, with 15 bases sitting between them. In germline, CDR1 is LNHDA, CDR2 SQIVND (reference sequence). The sequence was obtained from a woman aged 40 to 50 with head and neck cancer. Input material: PBMCs. The chain has TRBV19 and TRBJ1-2; D is possibly TRBD1 (6 bases). In DNA, the CDR3 is TGTGCCAGTAGTAGAAGTTCACAGGGAGCTAACTATGGCTACACCTTC. This gives the protein CASSRSSQGANYGYTF.